This is a list of T cell receptor beta chains from one sample in a study of OX40 agonist ivuxolimab in advanced cancers. TCRdb keeps only in-frame clones here, not all; method: immunoSEQ multiplex PCR. The sample holds about 67,000 clones, roughly nine tenths seen once. The specimen comprised CD4+ or CD8+ T cells sorted from blood, sampled in a trial of the OX40 agonist ivuxolimab. Receptors originate from an adult with an advanced solid tumor such as melanoma, head and neck, liver or kidney cancer. CDR3s include the opening cysteine and the closing phenylalanine or tryptophan. Each record gives: J gene, V gene, clone size, D gene, CDR3 protein, CDR3 DNA. A D gene is named only where the DNA matches it firmly. Expanded clones get a size class; other rows say once, few or many, or leave the size out.

TRBJ2-2 | TRBV9 | NA | NA | CASRGTGELFF | TGTGCCAGCAGAGGAACCGGGGAGCTGTTTTTT
TRBJ2-1 | TRBV28 | NA | TRBD2 | CASSPGTSGLRSSYNEQFF | TGTGCCAGCAGCCCAGGGACTAGCGGGCTCCGTAGCTCCTACAATGAGCAGTTCTTC
TRBJ2-1 | TRBV4-2 | NA | NA | CASSQDRPPNEQFF | TGTGCCAGCAGCCAAGATCGGCCCCCTAATGAGCAGTTCTTC
TRBJ1-5 | TRBV10-3 | NA | NA | CAISESAQPQHF | TGTGCCATCAGTGAGAGCGCCCAGCCCCAGCATTTT
TRBJ2-7 | TRBV5-5 | NA | NA | CASSLDRRNYEQYF | TGTGCCAGCAGCTTAGACAGGCGAAACTACGAGCAGTACTTC
TRBJ2-2 | TRBV7-6 | NA | TRBD2 | CASGSGRLNTGELFF | TGTGCCAGCGGTAGCGGGAGGTTGAACACCGGGGAGCTGTTTTTT
TRBJ2-7 | TRBV14 | once | TRBD2 | CASSQISGRAPYEQYF | TGTGCCAGCAGCCAAATTAGCGGGAGAGCCCCCTACGAGCAGTACTTC
TRBJ2-2 | TRBV10-3 | NA | TRBD2 | CAISATSGRVLTGELFF | TGTGCCATCAGTGCGACTAGCGGGAGGGTCTTAACCGGGGAGCTGTTTTTT
TRBJ2-2 | TRBV15 | NA | NA | CATSRGSVTGELFF | TGTGCCACCAGCAGAGGTTCGGTCACCGGGGAGCTGTTTTTT
TRBJ1-1 | TRBV7-3 | once | NA | CASSPARSVRNTEAFF | TGTGCCAGCAGTCCGGCGCGGTCGGTTCGGAACACTGAAGCTTTCTTT
TRBJ2-1 | TRBV5-4 | NA | TRBD2 | CASSLGDYKPADEQFF | TGTGCCAGCAGCTTGGGGGACTACAAACCGGCGGATGAGCAGTTCTTC
TRBJ2-3 | TRBV14 | NA | TRBD2 | CASSQDRRGAGVLDTQYF | TGTGCCAGCAGCCAAGATCGTCGGGGAGCGGGAGTTTTAGATACGCAGTATTTT
TRBJ2-1 | TRBV14 | NA | TRBD1 | CASSQLVQGGKTNEQFF | TGTGCCAGCAGCCAGCTAGTACAGGGGGGAAAAACCAATGAGCAGTTCTTC
TRBJ1-1 | TRBV15 | NA | TRBD1 | CATSRQPGQMNTEAFF | TGTGCCACCAGCAGACAACCGGGACAGATGAACACTGAAGCTTTCTTT
TRBJ2-7 | TRBV6-5 | NA | NA | CASVGSSYEQYF | TGTGCCAGCGTCGGGAGCTCCTACGAGCAGTACTTC
TRBJ1-4 | TRBV29-1 | NA | TRBD1 | CSFRQGGEKLFF | TGCAGCTTCCGACAGGGAGGGGAAAAACTGTTTTTT
TRBJ2-2 | TRBV7-8 | NA | NA | CASLLFQQGANTGELFF | TGTGCCAGCCTACTATTCCAACAGGGAGCGAACACCGGGGAGCTGTTTTTT
TRBJ1-2 | TRBV9 | NA | TRBD1 | CASSGGQGQFGYTF | TGTGCCAGCAGCGGAGGACAGGGCCAGTTTGGCTACACCTTC
TRBJ1-3 | TRBV7-2 | NA | NA | CASSLWGTGNTIYF | TGTGCCAGCAGCTTATGGGGTACCGGAAACACCATATATTTT
TRBJ2-2 | TRBV2 | NA | NA | CASSDGGWNTGELFF | TGTGCCAGCAGTGATGGCGGTTGGAACACCGGGGAGCTGTTTTTT
TRBJ1-1 | TRBV18 | NA | TRBD1 | CASSPEGQGATSNTEAFF | TGTGCCAGCTCACCAGAAGGACAGGGGGCGACCTCGAACACTGAAGCTTTCTTT
TRBJ2-1 | TRBV6-1 | NA | NA | CASSERYEQFF | TGTGCCAGCAGTGAACGTTATGAGCAGTTCTTC
TRBJ2-7 | TRBV7-3 | NA | NA | CASSDSQGNEQYF | TGTGCCAGCAGCGACTCACAGGGTAACGAGCAGTACTTC
TRBJ1-1 | TRBV4-1 | NA | NA | CASSQGSSTRGAFF | TGCGCCAGCAGCCAAGGGTCCAGCACAAGGGGAGCTTTCTTT
TRBJ2-6 | TRBV2 | NA | TRBD1 | CASIGTGGPGANVLTF | TGTGCCTCCATTGGGACAGGGGGGCCTGGGGCCAACGTCCTGACTTTC
TRBJ1-3 | TRBV4-1 | NA | NA | CASSQAGNTIYF | TGCGCCAGCAGCCAAGCAGGAAACACCATATATTTT
TRBJ2-1 | TRBV11-3 | NA | NA | CASSLASAGSSYNEQFF | TGTGCCAGCAGCTTAGCGTCTGCCGGGAGCTCCTACAATGAGCAGTTCTTC
TRBJ1-1 | TRBV7-6 | NA | NA | CASSLAPATTNTEAFF | TGTGCCAGCAGCTTAGCTCCAGCGACTACGAACACTGAAGCTTTCTTT
TRBJ1-5 | TRBV12-5 | NA | NA | CASGLVSSGRNQPQHF | TGTGCTAGTGGTTTGGTATCTTCTGGGCGCAATCAGCCCCAGCATTTT
TRBJ2-1 | TRBV19 | NA | NA | CASTPGTTYNEQFF | TGTGCCAGTACCCCAGGCACGACCTACAATGAGCAGTTCTTC
TRBJ1-3 | TRBV5-1 | NA | NA | CASSSGSGPGNTIYF | TGCGCCAGCAGCTCCGGGAGCGGGCCTGGAAACACCATATATTTT
TRBJ1-2 | TRBV30 | NA | NA | CAWRPYGGFGNYGYTF | TGTGCCTGGAGACCTTATGGGGGTTTCGGTAACTATGGCTACACCTTC
TRBJ1-2 | TRBV7-8 | once | NA | CASSWDIPDYGYTF | TGTGCCAGCAGCTGGGACATACCGGACTATGGCTACACCTTC
TRBJ2-1 | TRBV11-2 | NA | TRBD2 | CASSLGSGTSNEQFF | TGTGCCAGCAGCTTAGGTTCGGGGACTAGCAATGAGCAGTTCTTC
TRBJ1-6 | TRBV27 | NA | NA | CASSFGRSSYNSPLHF | TGTGCCAGCAGTTTTGGGAGGAGCTCCTATAATTCACCCCTCCACTTT
TRBJ1-2 | TRBV6-1 | NA | NA | CASSPSHLGYGYTF | TGTGCCAGCAGCCCCAGTCATTTAGGCTATGGCTACACCTTC
TRBJ2-6 | TRBV7-2 | NA | NA | CASSLAGRSLSGANVLTF | TGTGCCAGCAGCTTGGCGGGACGGTCTCTCTCTGGGGCCAACGTCCTGACTTTC
TRBJ2-2 | TRBV6-1 | NA | NA | CASSAGLITTGELFF | TGTGCCAGCAGTGCGGGACTTATAACCACCGGGGAGCTGTTTTTT
TRBJ2-5 | TRBV5-4 | NA | NA | CASSLAGQQETQYF | TGTGCCAGCAGCTTGGCCGGACAGCAAGAGACCCAGTACTTC
TRBJ1-2 | TRBV19 | NA | NA | CASSISVYGYTF | TGTGCCAGTAGTATATCTGTTTATGGCTACACCTTC
TRBJ2-3 | TRBV15 | NA | NA | CATSRDGRMSTDTQYF | TGTGCCACCAGCAGAGATGGCCGGATGAGCACAGATACGCAGTATTTT